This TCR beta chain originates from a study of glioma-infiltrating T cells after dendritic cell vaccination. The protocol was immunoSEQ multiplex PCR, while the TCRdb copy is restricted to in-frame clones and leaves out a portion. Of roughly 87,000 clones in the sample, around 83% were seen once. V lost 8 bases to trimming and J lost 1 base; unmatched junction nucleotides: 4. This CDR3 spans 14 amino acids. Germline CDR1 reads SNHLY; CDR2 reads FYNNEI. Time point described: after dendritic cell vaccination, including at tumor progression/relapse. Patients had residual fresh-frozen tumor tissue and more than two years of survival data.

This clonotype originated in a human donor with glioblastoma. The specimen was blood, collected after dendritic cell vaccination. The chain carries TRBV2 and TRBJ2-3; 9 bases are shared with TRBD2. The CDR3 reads CASVSSGGTDTQYF. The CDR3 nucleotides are TGTGCCAGCGTTTCTAGCGGGGGCACAGATACGCAGTATTTT. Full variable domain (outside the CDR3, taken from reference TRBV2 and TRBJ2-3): EPEVTQTPSHQVTQMGQEVILRCVPISNHLYFYWYRQILGQKVEFLVSFYNNEISEKSEIFDDQFSVERPDGSNFTLKIRSTKLEDSAMYFCASVSSGGTDTQYFGPGTRLTVL.